The 7 T cell receptor beta chains reported below all come from one sample, sequenced in a study of OX40 agonist ivuxolimab in advanced cancers. TCRdb's table, derived via immunoSEQ multiplex PCR, lists solely in-frame clones and lacks some. The repertoire holds approximately 68,000 clones, with around 90% as singletons. Sequencing was performed on CD4+ or CD8+ T cells sorted from blood, taken in a trial of the OX40 agonist ivuxolimab. These receptor sequences come from an adult with an advanced solid tumor such as melanoma, head and neck, liver or kidney cancer.

This clone was detected a few times. This sequence joins TRBV5-5 and TRBJ2-1; D may match TRBD1 or TRBD2 (5 bases each). The CDR3 runs 19 residues. The ends were cut back, 0 bases at V and 5 bases at J, with 24 bases in the middle. Germline CDR1 is SGHKS and CDR2 is YYEKEE (reference sequence). The chain's CDR3 is CASSLDFGGFLMGNNEQFF. The CDR3 bases are TGTGCCAGCAGCTTGGACTTTGGGGGATTCCTTATGGGTAACAATGAGCAGTTCTTC.

This chain links TRBV15 with TRBJ2-7; D remains ambiguous. The CDR3 consists of 15 residues. CDR1 is LNHNV and CDR2 is YYDKDF in the germline V gene (reference sequence). V lost 4 bases and J 0 bases, leaving 13 bases between the germline ends. CDR3 amino acids: CATSTSFGPSYEQYF. CDR3 coding DNA: TGTGCCACCAGCACCTCCTTCGGACCCTCCTACGAGCAGTACTTC.

V is TRBV9 and J is TRBJ2-7; D is ambiguous. The germline gives CDR1 SGDLS, CDR2 YYNGEE. The CDR3 loop spans 15 amino acids. The ends were cut back, 3 bases at V and 0 bases at J, with 13 bases in the middle. The CDR3: CASSAGFGSSYEQYF. In DNA form, the CDR3 reads TGTGCCAGCAGCGCTGGGTTCGGAAGCTCCTACGAGCAGTACTTC. The full variable domain, in which reference TRBV9 and TRBJ2-7 provide the parts outside the CDR3, is DSGVTQTPKHLITATGQRVTLRCSPRSGDLSVYWYQQSLDQGLQFLIQYYNGEERAKGNILERFSAQQFPDLHSELNLSSLELGDSALYFCASSAGFGSSYEQYFGPGTRLTVT.

This chain joins TRBV11-2 and TRBJ2-7; possibly TRBD1 for D (5 bases). Trimming stripped 5 bases from V and 2 bases from J, with 13 bases between. The length of the CDR3 is 14 residues. Germline V gene data show CDR1 as SGHAT and CDR2 as FQNNGV. The CDR3 sequence: CASSIGQGTYEQYF. The CDR3 DNA is TGTGCCAGCAGCATCGGACAAGGAACCTACGAGCAGTACTTC.

Worth noting for this clone: The sample holds other DNA sequences that translate to the same CDR3. The CDR3, as DNA: TGTGCCAGCAGTCTAGGCCGGAACACTGAAGCTTTCTTT. Residues: CASSLGRNTEAFF. The V call is TRBV27, the J call TRBJ1-1, with unresolved D. The CDR3 totals 13 residues. The V end was cut by 5 bases, the J end by 1 base, with 8 bases between. Germline loops: CDR1 MNHEY, CDR2 SMNVEV (reference sequence).

The V and J genes are TRBV9 and TRBJ1-1; 9 bases are a match to TRBD1. Trimming cost V 3 bases and J 1 base; bases outside gene matches: 7. The CDR3 is made up of 16 amino acids. Germline lookup yields CDR1 SGDLS and CDR2 YYNGEE. The DNA for the CDR3 is TGTGCCAGCAGCGACACAGGGGGCAGGGGGAACACTGAAGCTTTCTTT. It codes for CASSDTGGRGNTEAFF.

This chain uses TRBV6-5 with TRBJ2-1; no reliable D call. This CDR3 comprises 12 residues. The V and J ends lost 5 bases and 2 bases respectively, with 4 bases between them. Germline CDR1 is MNHEY and CDR2 is SVGAGI. The CDR3 protein is CASSPTYNEQFF. CDR3 coding DNA: TGTGCCAGCAGTCCGACCTACAATGAGCAGTTCTTC.